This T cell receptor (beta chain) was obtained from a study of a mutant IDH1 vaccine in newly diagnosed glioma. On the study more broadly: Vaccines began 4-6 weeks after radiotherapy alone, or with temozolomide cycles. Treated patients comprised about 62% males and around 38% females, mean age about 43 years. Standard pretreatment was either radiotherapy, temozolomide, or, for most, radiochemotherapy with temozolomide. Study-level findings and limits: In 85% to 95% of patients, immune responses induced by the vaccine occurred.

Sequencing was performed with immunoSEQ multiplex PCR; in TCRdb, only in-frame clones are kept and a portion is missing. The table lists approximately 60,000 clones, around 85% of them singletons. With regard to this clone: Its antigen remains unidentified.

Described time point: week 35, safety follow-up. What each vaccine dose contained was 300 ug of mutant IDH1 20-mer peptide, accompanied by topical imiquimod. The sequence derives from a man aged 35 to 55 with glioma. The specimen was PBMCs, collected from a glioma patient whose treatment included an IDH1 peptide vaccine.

CDR3 protein: CASSQDLGEQSTDTQYF. The DNA for the CDR3 is TGTGCCAGCAGCCAAGATTTGGGGGAGCAGAGCACAGATACGCAGTATTTT. This chain uses TRBV4-2 with TRBJ2-3, with D possibly called TRBD1 or TRBD2 (5 bases each). Trimming cost V 0 bases and J 0 bases, with 13 bases left between them. The CDR3 consists of 17 residues. Per germline, CDR1 LGHNA and CDR2 YNFKEQ.